One sample yielded the 15 T cell receptor beta chains listed below, sequenced in a study of cytomegalovirus exposure and HLA in healthy donors. Produced via immunoSEQ multiplex PCR; TCRdb's table is partial and in-frame only. The sample lists some 150,000 clones, approximately 94% occurring once. Sequencing was done on a sample of PBMCs. All receptors come from a man between 18 and 29 years old in good health and CMV-seropositive.

J is TRBJ2-5 and V is TRBV9, with D tentatively TRBD2 (5 bases). CDR1 and CDR2 from the germline V gene are SGDLS and YYNGEE. The CDR3 totals 12 residues. V lost 3 bases to trimming and J lost 4 bases, with 7 bases between them. The CDR3 nucleotides read TGTGCCAGCAGCGCCGAGGGAGAGACCCAGTACTTC. This codes for CASSAEGETQYF.

The V call is TRBV7-9, the J call TRBJ2-7; 9 bases are a match to TRBD2. CDR3 size: 14 residues. Germline CDR1 and CDR2: SEHNR and FQNEAQ (reference sequence). V lost 3 bases, J lost 2 bases, and 2 bases stayed unmatched. The CDR3 region has the DNA TGTGCCAGCAGCTTTAGCGGGAGTGCCTACGAGCAGTACTTC. This encodes CASSFSGSAYEQYF.

V usage is TRBV6-6 and J usage is TRBJ2-7, with 7 bases identical to TRBD1. The CDR3 consists of 13 residues. The germline gives CDR1 MNHNY, CDR2 SVGAGI (reference sequence). V lost 5 bases, J lost 2 bases, and 3 bases stayed unmatched. CDR3 amino acids: CASSPGTAYEQYF. The DNA for the CDR3 is TGTGCCAGCAGTCCTGGGACAGCCTACGAGCAGTACTTC.

The rearrangement uses TRBV5-1 and TRBJ2-3, with D possibly matching TRBD2 (5 bases). The CDR3 consists of 17 residues. The germline V gene has CDR1 SGHRS and CDR2 YFSETQ. Trimming cost V 0 bases and J 2 bases, with 16 bases left between them. In DNA, the CDR3 is TGCGCCAGCAGCTTGGAAGGCGGGTGGGGTAACACAGATACGCAGTATTTT. Protein: CASSLEGGWGNTDTQYF.

The genes are TRBV29-1 and TRBJ2-1; D possibly corresponds to TRBD2 (6 bases). V lost 0 bases to trimming and J lost 9 bases, with 9 bases between them. Germline V gives CDR1 SQVTM, CDR2 ANQGSEA. The CDR3 has 12 amino acids. The CDR3 DNA follows: TGCAGCGTTGAAGAGGGGGGAAGTGAGCAGTTCTTC. Translation gives CSVEEGGSEQFF.

This chain joins TRBV19 and TRBJ1-2, with a tentative D call TRBD1 (6 bases). Germline V gene data show CDR1 as LNHDA and CDR2 as SQIVND (reference sequence). V was trimmed by 4 bases and J by 4 bases, leaving 16 bases between them. The CDR3 loop spans 15 amino acids. The CDR3, as DNA: TGTGCCAGTAGTAACCCCCCGCAGGGGAGCTATGGCTACACCTTC. It is translated as CASSNPPQGSYGYTF.

This rearrangement joins TRBV5-1 to TRBJ2-7, with TRBD2 identical over 7 bases. Trimming at V came to 5 bases and at J to 3 bases, leaving 5 bases not matched to a gene. The CDR3 covers 13 residues. Germline V gene sequence: CDR1 SGHRS, CDR2 YFSETQ. CDR3 loop: CASSRGGNYEQYF. The DNA of the CDR3 is TGCGCCAGCAGTCGGGGAGGGAACTACGAGCAGTACTTC. The full variable domain, rest sourced from reference TRBV5-1 and TRBJ2-7, is KAGVTQTPRYLIKTRGQQVTLSCSPISGHRSVSWYQQTPGQGLQFLFEYFSETQRNKGNFPGRFSGRQFSNSRSEMNVSTLELGDSALYLCASSRGGNYEQYFGPGTRLTVT.

The genes are TRBV6-1 and TRBJ2-1, with TRBD2 matching over 9 bases. CDR1 MNHNS and CDR2 SASEGT come from the germline V gene. J lost 4 bases, V lost 0 bases, and 7 bases had no gene match. The CDR3 extends over 17 amino acids. The CDR3 nucleotides read TGTGCCAGCAGTGAAGCGCATTCAACTAGCGGGTACAATGAGCAGTTCTTC. As protein: CASSEAHSTSGYNEQFF.

The gene calls are TRBV28 and TRBJ1-2; 9 bases agree with TRBD1. V dropped 10 bases and J dropped 6; count of bases not matched to a gene: 9. The CDR3 has 13 residues. Germline CDR1 and CDR2: MDHEN and SYDVKM. CDR3 DNA: TGTGCCACCACGAGGACAGGGGTAGATGGCTACACCTTC. Amino acid sequence: CATTRTGVDGYTF.

A word on this clone: Different DNA sequences within this sample yield the same CDR3. The rearrangement links TRBV2 to TRBJ2-2, with D possibly matching TRBD2 (6 bases). The CDR3 loop spans 14 amino acids. V lost 5 bases, J lost 3 bases, and 10 bases lay in between. The germline CDR1 and CDR2 sequences are SNHLY and FYNNEI. CDR3 loop: CASSPGTYTGELFF. CDR3 nucleotides: TGTGCCAGCAGTCCCGGGACTTACACCGGGGAGCTGTTTTTT.

The V call is TRBV2, the J call TRBJ2-1; a possible D gene is TRBD2 (6 bases). The CDR3 is 14 residues long. Germline CDR1 and CDR2: SNHLY and FYNNEI. V gave up 8 bases and J gave up 4 bases, with 15 bases separating them. In DNA, the CDR3 is TGTGCCAGCGCTGGGCTAGCGAAATACAATGAGCAGTTCTTC. Amino acids: CASAGLAKYNEQFF.

V is TRBV4-1 and J is TRBJ2-7; the match to TRBD2 covers 9 bases. J was trimmed by 0 bases and V by 4 bases; bases with no gene match: 4. This CDR3 is built from 15 residues. From germline, CDR1 is MGHRA and CDR2 YSYEKL. The CDR3 coding sequence is TGCGCCAGCAGCCTATTTAGCGGGAGCTCCTACGAGCAGTACTTC. This gives the protein CASSLFSGSSYEQYF.

The rearrangement uses TRBV27 and TRBJ2-7; maybe TRBD2 (6 bases). The germline V gene encodes CDR1 MNHEY and CDR2 SMNVEV (reference sequence). There are 12 residues in the CDR3. V was trimmed by 6 bases and J by 4 bases, leaving 10 bases between them. The CDR3 region is CASRGGTYEQYF. CDR3 in DNA: TGTGCCAGCAGGGGTGGGACTTACGAGCAGTACTTC.

The chain is built from TRBV9 and TRBJ2-1; TRBD2 matches at 10 bases. The length of the CDR3 is 16 residues. In germline, CDR1 is SGDLS, CDR2 YYNGEE. V lost 2 bases and J lost 7; bases outside the gene matches: 9. The chain's CDR3 is CASSVSGTSAGNEQFF. Here the CDR3 DNA reads TGTGCCAGCAGCGTTTCCGGGACTAGCGCGGGGAATGAGCAGTTCTTC.

This chain connects TRBV5-4 to TRBJ1-5; D is unclear. Trimming left V 0 bases short and J 1 base short, with 11 bases between. CDR3 size: 16 residues. Germline V gene data show CDR1 as SGHNT and CDR2 as YYREEE (reference sequence). CDR3 DNA sequence: TGTGCCAGCAGCTTGGGACCAGGCGGGAGCAATCAGCCCCAGCATTTT. Translating gives CASSLGPGGSNQPQHF. Filled out from reference TRBV5-4 and TRBJ1-5, the complete variable domain reads ETGVTQSPTHLIKTRGQQVTLRCSSQSGHNTVSWYQQALGQGPQFIFQYYREEENGRGNFPPRFSGLQFPNYSSELNVNALELDDSALYLCASSLGPGGSNQPQHFGDGTRLSIL.